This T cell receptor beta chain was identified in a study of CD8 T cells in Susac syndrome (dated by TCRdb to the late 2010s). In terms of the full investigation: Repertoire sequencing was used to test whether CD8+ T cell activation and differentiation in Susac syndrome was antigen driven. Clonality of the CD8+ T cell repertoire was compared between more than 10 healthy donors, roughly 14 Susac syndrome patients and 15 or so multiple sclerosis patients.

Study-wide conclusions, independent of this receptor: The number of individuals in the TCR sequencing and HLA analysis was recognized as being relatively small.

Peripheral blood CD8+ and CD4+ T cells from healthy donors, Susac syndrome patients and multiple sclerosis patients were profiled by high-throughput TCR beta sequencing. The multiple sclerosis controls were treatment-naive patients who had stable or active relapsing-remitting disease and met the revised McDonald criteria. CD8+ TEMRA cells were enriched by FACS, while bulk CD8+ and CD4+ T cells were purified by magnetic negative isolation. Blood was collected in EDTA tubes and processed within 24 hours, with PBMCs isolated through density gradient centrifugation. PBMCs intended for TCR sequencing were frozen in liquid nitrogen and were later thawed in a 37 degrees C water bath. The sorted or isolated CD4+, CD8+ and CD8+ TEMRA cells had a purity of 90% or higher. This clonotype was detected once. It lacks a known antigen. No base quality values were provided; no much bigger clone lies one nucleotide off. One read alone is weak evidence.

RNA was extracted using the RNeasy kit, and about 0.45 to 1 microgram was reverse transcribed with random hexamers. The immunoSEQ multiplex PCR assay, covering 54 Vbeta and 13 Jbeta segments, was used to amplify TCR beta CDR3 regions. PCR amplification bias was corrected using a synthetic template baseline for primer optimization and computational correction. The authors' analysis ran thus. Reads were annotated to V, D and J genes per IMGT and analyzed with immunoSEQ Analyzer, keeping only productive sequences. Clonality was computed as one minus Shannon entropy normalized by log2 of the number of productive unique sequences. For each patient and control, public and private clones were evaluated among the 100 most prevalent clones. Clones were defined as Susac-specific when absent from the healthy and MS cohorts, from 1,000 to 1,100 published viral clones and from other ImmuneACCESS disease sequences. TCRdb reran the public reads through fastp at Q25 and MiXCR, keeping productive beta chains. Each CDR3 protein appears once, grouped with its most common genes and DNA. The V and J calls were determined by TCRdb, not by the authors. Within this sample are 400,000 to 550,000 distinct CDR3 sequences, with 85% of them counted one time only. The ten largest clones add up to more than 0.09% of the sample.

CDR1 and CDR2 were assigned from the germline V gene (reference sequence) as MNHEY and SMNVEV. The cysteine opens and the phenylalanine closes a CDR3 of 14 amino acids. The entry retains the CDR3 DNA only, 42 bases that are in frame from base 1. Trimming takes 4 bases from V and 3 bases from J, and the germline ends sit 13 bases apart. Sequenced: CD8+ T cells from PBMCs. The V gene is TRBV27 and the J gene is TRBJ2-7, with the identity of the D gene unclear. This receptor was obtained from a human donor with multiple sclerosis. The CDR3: CASSSLEQYYEQYF. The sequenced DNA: TGTGCCAGCAGTTCCTTGGAGCAGTACTACGAGCAGTACTTC.